This T cell receptor beta chain was captured in a study of blood T cells in healthy people across ages. Comments on this clonotype: Its antigen is as yet unknown.

Then a second PCR, running roughly 7 to 11 cycles, was carried out with a sample-barcoded 5' primer and a J-beta primer mix. A single record per CDR3 protein comes from TCRdb applying MiXCR to the 5' RACE reads. The repertoire holds about 1.6 million distinct CDR3 sequences, almost 35% seen once, with around 11% in the top ten. Findings and caveats of the study: The long-lived group displayed more naive CD4+ cells, plus higher diversity, than the aged donors did.

Trimming cost V 3 bases and J 6 bases; bases outside gene matches: 9. Germline V gene data show CDR1 as SGDLS and CDR2 as YYNGEE. This CDR3 has 15 residues. This chain connects TRBV9 to TRBJ2-1; 7 nucleotides match TRBD1. The specimen sequenced was blood. The sequence was obtained from a woman in her twenties or thirties in good health. The CDR3 here is CASSEGQSRANEQFF. The CDR3 DNA reads as TGTGCCAGCAGCGAGGGACAGTCTCGGGCCAATGAGCAGTTCTTC.